This entry lists 29 T cell receptor beta chains sequenced from one sample in a study of STAT5B mutations in CD4+ large granular lymphocyte leukemia. The table came from immunoSEQ multiplex PCR; TCRdb's copy has only in-frame clones and leaves some out. Found here are under 50,000 clones, around 82% of them singletons; the top ten hold approximately 0.4%. Sequencing was performed on CD4+ T cells from blood buffy coats. These receptors all come from a human donor in good health.

This chain uses TRBV7-2 with TRBJ1-1, with TRBD1 matching 7 bases. There are 13 residues in the CDR3. Per germline, CDR1 SGHTA and CDR2 FQGNSA. Trimming took 5 bases from V and 3 from J; bases not matched to a gene: 3. CDR3 in DNA: TGTGCCAGCAGCCGACAGGGCGACACTGAAGCTTTCTTT. It encodes CASSRQGDTEAFF.

This chain uses TRBV28 with TRBJ2-7, with D perhaps matching TRBD1 (6 bases). The germline gives CDR1 MDHEN, CDR2 SYDVKM. Trimming pared 4 bases from V and 0 bases from J, leaving 10 bases between. CDR3 length: 14 amino acids. In DNA, the CDR3 is TGTGCCAGCAGTTACGGGACACTCTCCTACGAGCAGTACTTC. Translating gives CASSYGTLSYEQYF. Full variable domain (rest looked up from reference TRBV28 and TRBJ2-7): DVKVTQSSRYLVKRTGEKVFLECVQDMDHENMFWYRQDPGLGLRLIYFSYDVKMKEKGDIPEGYSVSREKKERFSLILESASTNQTSMYLCASSYGTLSYEQYFGPGTRLTVT.

The V and J genes are TRBV2 and TRBJ1-5; the match to TRBD1 covers 7 bases. The CDR3 totals 14 residues. With V trimmed by 5 bases and J by 4 bases, 5 bases remained unmatched. Germline V gives CDR1 SNHLY, CDR2 FYNNEI. The CDR3 here is CASSRGQDNQPQHF. Here the CDR3 DNA reads TGTGCCAGCAGTCGAGGACAGGATAATCAGCCCCAGCATTTT.

V and J are TRBV11-2 and TRBJ2-2; no definite D call. This CDR3 has 13 amino acids. The V and J ends lost 3 bases and 7 bases respectively, with 9 bases between them. In germline, CDR1 is SGHAT, CDR2 FQNNGV. CDR3 sequence (DNA): TGTGCCAGCAGCTTTGAATGGGGCGGGGAGCTGTTTTTT. This encodes CASSFEWGGELFF.

The chain has TRBV7-3 and TRBJ1-1, with 7 bases identical to TRBD1. CDR3 length: 14 amino acids. V trimming: 6 bases; J trimming: 1 base; junction bases outside the gene matches: 5. Per germline, CDR1 SGHTA and CDR2 FQGTGA. CDR3 nucleotides: TGTGCCAGCAGTACCGGGACAGCGAACACTGAAGCTTTCTTT. It encodes CASSTGTANTEAFF. Using reference TRBV7-3 and TRBJ1-1 for the parts outside the CDR3, the full variable domain is GAGVSQTPSNKVTEKGKYVELRCDPISGHTALYWYRQSLGQGPEFLIYFQGTGAADDSGLPNDRFFAVRPEGSVSTLKIQRTERGDSAVYLCASSTGTANTEAFFGQGTRLTVV.

This chain links TRBV5-6 with TRBJ1-2, with a possible D match to TRBD1 (5 bases). Germline CDR1 is SGHDT and CDR2 is YYEEEE. V lost 1 base and J lost 4, with 8 bases in between. The CDR3 runs 13 residues. In DNA, the CDR3 is TGTGCCAGCAGCTTGTATCAGGGCTATGGCTACACCTTC. Protein product: CASSLYQGYGYTF.

The V gene is TRBV9, the J gene TRBJ1-1; D gene uncertain. V shed 0 bases and J shed 1 base, with 7 bases lying between them. CDR3 length: 14 residues. Germline loops: CDR1 SGDLS, CDR2 YYNGEE. CDR3 nucleotides: TGTGCCAGCAGCGTAGGAAACAGGAACACTGAAGCTTTCTTT. Amino acids: CASSVGNRNTEAFF.

V usage is TRBV7-2 and J usage is TRBJ2-7; D remains ambiguous. The CDR3 totals 14 residues. Between the trimmed V and J ends, which lost 1 base and 3 bases, there was a span of 10 bases. CDR1 and CDR2 (germline): SGHTA, FQGNSA. CDR3 sequence: CASSLVSGDYEQYF. As DNA, the CDR3 is TGTGCCAGCAGCTTAGTGTCTGGCGACTACGAGCAGTACTTC.

V is TRBV2 and J is TRBJ1-6; 9 nucleotides align to TRBD1. Germline values: CDR1 SNHLY, CDR2 FYNNEI. Trimming cost V 4 bases and J 1 base; bases outside gene matches: 2. This CDR3 is built from 16 residues. For the CDR3, the DNA is TGTGCCAGCAGTGCACAGGGGGCGTCCTATAATTCACCCCTCCACTTT. The encoded protein is CASSAQGASYNSPLHF.

This chain joins TRBV11-2 and TRBJ1-4, with D hard to call. The CDR3 is 12 amino acids. Germline CDR1 is SGHAT and CDR2 is FQNNGV. Between the trimmed V and J ends, which lost 5 bases and 4 bases, there was a span of 5 bases. The CDR3 sequence: CASSRINEKLFF. The CDR3 coding sequence is TGTGCCAGCAGCCGAATTAATGAAAAACTGTTTTTT.

The chain couples TRBV7-8 to TRBJ1-4; D is unresolved. Germline V gives CDR1 SGHVS, CDR2 FQNEAQ. The length of the CDR3 is 16 residues. The germline V and J ends were trimmed by 1 base and 4 bases, with 13 bases remaining between them. The CDR3 region is CASSLVAGRNNEKLFF. The CDR3 DNA is TGTGCCAGCAGCTTAGTGGCAGGACGCAATAATGAAAAACTGTTTTTT.

The genes are TRBV10-3 and TRBJ2-7; 12 nucleotides line up with TRBD2. This CDR3 spans 15 amino acids. With V trimmed by 7 bases and J by 5 bases, 9 bases remained unmatched. From germline, CDR1 is ENHRY and CDR2 SYGVKD. DNA of the CDR3: TGTGCCATCATGGGGCCCCTAGCGGGAGGGAACGAGCAGTACTTC. Protein product: CAIMGPLAGGNEQYF.

This clone occurred once. The CDR3 DNA reads TGTGCCAGCAGTGGGGGCCCTGGGAGAGAAGGAAACACCATATATTTT. It specifies CASSGGPGREGNTIYF. This sequence joins TRBV2 and TRBJ1-3, with D tentatively TRBD1 (5 bases). This CDR3 comprises 16 residues. Germline lookup yields CDR1 SNHLY and CDR2 FYNNEI. V lost 4 bases and J 4 bases, leaving 17 bases between the germline ends.

A single count supports this clone. The rearrangement uses TRBV4-2 and TRBJ1-4, with 7 bases lining up with TRBD1. The germline V gene has CDR1 LGHNA and CDR2 YNFKEQ. With 3 bases clipped from V and 3 bases from J, the junction kept 7 bases outside the gene matches. This CDR3 has 16 amino acids. CDR3 sequence: CASSQGAQGSNEKLFF. The CDR3 DNA sequence: TGTGCCAGCAGCCAGGGAGCACAGGGGTCTAATGAAAAACTGTTTTTT.

CDR3 DNA: TGTGCCAGCAGTACAGGGACGAATTCACCCCTCCACTTT. Translated, it gives CASSTGTNSPLHF. The genes are TRBV28 and TRBJ1-6; the D gene is possibly TRBD1 (6 bases). The germline CDR1 and CDR2 sequences are MDHEN and SYDVKM. The CDR3 is made up of 13 amino acids. The V end was cut by 5 bases, the J end by 7 bases, with 9 bases between. The complete variable domain, with remaining parts taken from reference TRBV28 and TRBJ1-6, reads DVKVTQSSRYLVKRTGEKVFLECVQDMDHENMFWYRQDPGLGLRLIYFSYDVKMKEKGDIPEGYSVSREKKERFSLILESASTNQTSMYLCASSTGTNSPLHFGNGTRLTVT.

This chain connects TRBV6-5 to TRBJ2-7; a weak D match, TRBD2 (5 bases). This CDR3 is 13 amino acids long. Germline V gene lookup returns CDR1 MNHEY and CDR2 SVGAGI. Between the trimmed V and J ends, which lost 2 bases and 3 bases, there was a span of 8 bases. CDR3 DNA sequence: TGTGCCAGCAGTTACGTGGCGGGCTACGAGCAGTACTTC. It codes for CASSYVAGYEQYF.

This clone has only a few counts. The chain is built from TRBV10-2 and TRBJ1-6; 9 bases map to TRBD1. The CDR3 consists of 15 residues. Trimming took 6 bases from V and 9 from J; bases not matched to a gene: 9. Germline V gene data show CDR1 as WSHSY and CDR2 as SAAADI. The chain's CDR3 is CASSGGTGTSSPLHF. As DNA, the CDR3 is TGCGCCAGCAGCGGAGGGACAGGGACCAGTTCACCCCTCCACTTT.

The V and J genes are TRBV11-3 and TRBJ2-5; D is perhaps TRBD1 (5 bases). V gave up 5 bases and J gave up 4 bases, with 5 bases separating them. This CDR3 contains 11 residues. The V gene's germline CDR1 is SGHNT and CDR2 YENEEA. CDR3 residues: CASSDRETQYF. CDR3 in DNA: TGTGCCAGCAGCGACAGAGAGACCCAGTACTTC.

This clone appeared a single time. The rearrangement links TRBV28 to TRBJ1-2; D is perhaps TRBD1 (5 bases). V was trimmed by 6 bases and J by 8 bases, leaving 13 bases between them. CDR1 and CDR2 (germline): MDHEN, SYDVKM. The CDR3 extends over 12 amino acids. In DNA form, the CDR3 reads TGTGCCAGCAGCTCCGGGGCGTGGGGCTACACCTTC. It encodes CASSSGAWGYTF.

This clone was recorded only once. CDR3 DNA: TGTGCCAGCAGTTTTGAGGGCGGGAATTCACCCCTCCACTTT. Residues: CASSFEGGNSPLHF. The chain has TRBV27 and TRBJ1-6; D gene uncertain. The CDR3 consists of 14 residues. Germline V gene lookup returns CDR1 MNHEY and CDR2 SMNVEV (reference sequence). The V end was cut by 3 bases, the J end by 7 bases, with 10 bases between.

Only one count was recorded for this clone. The chain combines TRBV7-9 with TRBJ1-1; D is unclear. Germline assignment: CDR1 SEHNR and CDR2 FQNEAQ (reference sequence). This CDR3 region has 15 residues. Trimming stripped 6 bases from V and 0 bases from J, with 14 bases between. This CDR3 is CASRKERAMNTEAFF. DNA for the CDR3: TGTGCCAGCAGAAAAGAGCGGGCCATGAACACTGAAGCTTTCTTT.

The J gene is TRBJ2-7, the V gene TRBV9, with TRBD1 matching 7 bases. Germline assignment: CDR1 SGDLS and CDR2 YYNGEE. Germline trimming cut 5 bases from V and 1 base from J; bases unmatched to any gene: 3. The CDR3 totals 13 residues. The DNA for the CDR3 is TGTGCCAGCAGACCGACAGGGTCCTACGAGCAGTACTTC. It translates to CASRPTGSYEQYF.

Worth noting for this clone: Mismatch with germline at one junction end may stem from a read error. The chain carries TRBV5-4 and TRBJ2-1, with D unclear. The CDR3 length is 12 residues. Germline CDR1 is SGHNT and CDR2 is YYREEE (reference sequence). CDR3 region: CASSSPVGSSVF. DNA of the CDR3: TGTGCCAGCAGCTCTCCGGTGGGTAGCAGCGTCTTC.

The chain couples TRBV6-5 to TRBJ1-4; the D gene is possibly TRBD1 (6 bases). The CDR3 length is 15 residues. V was shortened by 5 bases and J by 6 bases, with 16 bases between the two germline ends. Germline V gene data show CDR1 as MNHEY and CDR2 as SVGAGI. CDR3: CASSQDSHLDEKLFF. CDR3 nucleotide sequence: TGTGCCAGCAGTCAGGACAGTCACCTTGATGAAAAACTGTTTTTT.

The rearrangement joins TRBV7-8 to TRBJ1-2, with D maybe TRBD1 (6 bases). Germline V gene sequence: CDR1 SGHVS, CDR2 FQNEAQ. Trimming took off 0 bases at V and 5 bases at J, with 16 bases between the two ends. The CDR3 is 16 amino acids. The CDR3 coding sequence is TGTGCCAGCAGCTTAGCGGGGGGGGGCAGTTTATATGGCTACACCTTC. Its translation: CASSLAGGGSLYGYTF.

This clone was picked up one time. The chain combines TRBV6-5 with TRBJ1-6; TRBD1 aligns across 7 bases. Germline V gene data show CDR1 as MNHEY and CDR2 as SVGAGI. CDR3 length: 14 amino acids. V was pared by 5 bases and J by 7 bases, with 5 bases of the junction left unmatched. The CDR3 here is CASSRPGGNSPLHF. The CDR3 DNA reads as TGTGCCAGCAGTAGGCCAGGGGGGAATTCACCCCTCCACTTT.

The genes are TRBV10-2 and TRBJ1-2; 7 nucleotides line up with TRBD1. The junction had 7 bases not matched to a gene; V was cut back by 7 bases and J by 8 bases. CDR1 is WSHSY, CDR2 SAAADI, per germline. The CDR3 is 12 residues long. The CDR3 protein is CASTQGGGGYTF. DNA of the CDR3: TGCGCCAGCACTCAGGGGGGGGGCGGCTACACCTTC.

This CDR3 reads CASSHRDSYNEQFF. The CDR3 DNA reads TGTGCCAGCAGCCACAGGGATTCCTACAATGAGCAGTTCTTC. The V gene is TRBV14, the J gene TRBJ2-1, with a tentative D call TRBD1 (5 bases). The V end was cut by 3 bases, the J end by 1 base, with 7 bases between. Germline lookup yields CDR1 SGHDN and CDR2 FVKESK. The CDR3 has 14 residues. The variable domain in full, completed from reference TRBV14 and TRBJ2-1, reads EAGVTQFPSHSVIEKGQTVTLRCDPISGHDNLYWYRRVMGKEIKFLLHFVKESKQDESGMPNNRFLAERTGGTYSTLKVQPAELEDSGVYFCASSHRDSYNEQFFGPGTRLTVL.

The chain is built from TRBV7-3 and TRBJ1-1; TRBD1 aligns across 7 bases. CDR1 and CDR2 (germline): SGHTA, FQGTGA. The CDR3 covers 15 residues. The V segment lost 6 bases and the J segment 1 base; nucleotides outside the gene matches: 8. The CDR3 coding sequence is TGTGCCAGCAGTATCGAGGGGGCCGGGAACACTGAAGCTTTCTTT. Translating it yields CASSIEGAGNTEAFF.